The entry below describes one T cell receptor (beta chain). The data originate from a study of blood T cell repertoires in COVID-19. On the study more broadly: Whether acute or convalescent, the COVID-19 samples came from the United States, Italy and Spain. T cells, B-cell-depleted T cells, or PBMCs provided the cDNA or gDNA that served as material.

Source study methods: Reference gene primers were amplified, and this amplification served to estimate nucleated cell counts. Profiling relied on immunoSEQ multiplex PCR, and the TCRdb table lists in-frame clones only, not all of them. V and J calls and clone size are as listed in that table; D and trimming were resolved from the DNA. The sample consists of over 200,000 clones, approximately 91% of them appearing once. This CDR3 region has 15 residues. J was trimmed by 5 bases and V by 4 bases; bases with no gene match: 6. From germline, CDR1 is SGHVS and CDR2 FQNEAQ. This TCR was recovered from a woman in her sixties or seventies with acute or convalescent COVID-19. The genes are TRBV7-8 and TRBJ2-1, with TRBD2 matching over 9 bases. The sequenced sample was peripheral blood. This CDR3 is CASSWGVAGDNEQFF. DNA for the CDR3: TGTGCCAGCAGCTGGGGAGTAGCGGGGGACAATGAGCAGTTCTTC.